Here is one T cell receptor beta chain with its context. Its antigen remains unidentified. V lost 7 bases, J lost 15 bases, and 16 bases stayed unmatched. The CDR3 totals 13 residues. The germline V gene has CDR1 GTSNPN and CDR2 SVGIG (reference sequence). 60 Vbeta and 13 Jbeta primers were used in PCR. Assay used: immunoSEQ multiplex PCR; TCRdb lists only in-frame clones, some missing. This table has more than 150,000 clones, roughly 84% appearing once. The record originates from a study of cytomegalovirus exposure and HLA in healthy donors. Study-wide findings and caveats: Association of a missense DCLRE1C variant with TCR beta V- and J-gene trimming was reported in a later analysis. Apparent HLA restriction characterized most CMV-associated TCR beta chains in a later analysis. A later analysis reportedly found fewer N-insertions in an Asian-associated ancestry cluster than the roughly 700-donor mean.

This clonotype was sampled from a boy younger than 18 in good health and CMV-seronegative. The chain employs TRBV30 and TRBJ2-1; 9 bases match TRBD2. The sample was PBMCs. CDR3 nucleotide sequence: TGTGCCTTCGCCGGGACTAGCTACGGAGATCGGTTCTTC. It encodes CAFAGTSYGDRFF.